This TCR beta chain is from a study of T cells after yellow fever vaccination. The study, taken as a whole, reports: A small proportion of clonotypes was detected in both the CD4 and CD8 compartments.

TCRdb ran MiXCR on the 5' RACE reads and lists one entry per CDR3 protein. This table has under 600,000 distinct CDR3 sequences, around a fifth appearing once. The table lists this clonotype with many counts. Its cognate antigen is unknown. Trimming removed 9 bases from V and 7 bases from J, with 18 bases in between. The CDR3 totals 13 residues. This TCR was recovered from a man in his late teens or twenties who received the YFV17D yellow fever vaccine. The sample here was PBMCs, taken about 20 days after the first yellow fever vaccination. The chain uses TRBV12-3 or TRBV12-4 and TRBJ1-2; a possible D gene is TRBD1 (6 bases). The CDR3 region is CASSPGQGPGYTF. The CDR3 DNA follows: TGTGCCAGTTCCCCCGGGCAGGGGCCTGGCTACACCTTC.